This entry is about one TCR beta chain. Its antigen remains unidentified. These data are taken from a study of blood T cells in healthy people across ages. Study results and caveats: Roughly linearly, TCR beta diversity per million T cells fell as age increased. The study found more naive CD4+ cells and higher diversity in long-lived than aged donors.

CDR1 and CDR2 (germline): PRHDT, FYEKMQ (reference sequence). The CDR3 sequence is 16 residues long. Healthy Caucasian individuals from Russia aged about 6 to 90 were enrolled as donors. It was with a sample-barcoded 5' primer and a J-beta primer mix that a second PCR of roughly 7 to 12 cycles was run. One entry per CDR3 protein results from TCRdb running MiXCR on the 5' RACE reads. The sample has 800,000 to 1,000,000 distinct CDR3 sequences; roughly 52% are singletons. The sequence was obtained from a man between 25 and 39 years old in good health. V and J are TRBV13 and TRBJ2-5; D might be TRBD1 or TRBD2, each matching 5 bases. The closer fit of TRBJ2-7 to the DNA end suggests the J call may be wrong. Sequenced input: blood. CDR3 sequence reads: CASSQTWDAESYEQYF. Here the CDR3 DNA reads TGTGCCAGCAGCCAAACCTGGGACGCCGAATCCTACGAGCAGTACTTC.